These T cell receptor beta chains were read from a single sample in a study of cytomegalovirus exposure and HLA in healthy donors. Here immunoSEQ multiplex PCR was the method, and the copy in TCRdb shows in-frame clones only, minus some. The table has more than 80,000 clones, roughly 80% seen once. Sequenced: PBMCs. The receptor source for this set is a man aged 55 to 69 in good health and CMV-seronegative. The CDR3 runs from the conserved cysteine through the conserved F or W. Fields, in order: V gene, D gene, clone size, J gene, CDR3 length, CDR3 protein, CDR3 DNA. D genes are given only for firm matches. Not all rows give a size; the values are once, few, many and, for expanded clones, a class.

TRBV27	-	-	TRBJ1-2	13	CASGRGVDYGYTF	TGTGCCAGTGGACGGGGGGTTGACTATGGCTACACCTTC
TRBV11-1	-	-	TRBJ1-1	14	CASSLASFGGEAFF	TGTGCCAGCAGCTTAGCATCGTTCGGTGGTGAAGCTTTCTTT
TRBV7-7	TRBD2	-	TRBJ2-5	14	CASSFSGGEETQYF	TGTGCCAGCAGCTTTAGCGGGGGGGAAGAGACCCAGTACTTC
TRBV12-1	-	-	TRBJ1-6	15	CASSLGQIYNSPLHF	TGTGCCAGCAGCTTGGGACAAATCTATAATTCACCCCTCCACTTT
TRBV2	TRBD1	-	TRBJ2-6	18	CASSRQGAHNGFANVLTF	TGTGCCAGCAGTAGACAGGGGGCGCATAACGGTTTTGCCAACGTCCTGACTTTC
TRBV2	-	-	TRBJ1-1	14	CASIRGGDNTEAFF	TGTGCCAGCATTAGAGGGGGAGATAACACTGAAGCTTTCTTT
TRBV7-2	-	-	TRBJ1-1	16	CASSIYLVRVNTEAFF	TGTGCCAGCAGCATATACCTCGTGAGGGTGAACACTGAAGCTTTCTTT
TRBV7-2	-	-	TRBJ1-1	13	CASSLEGWSEAFF	TGTGCCAGCAGCTTAGAGGGGTGGAGTGAAGCTTTCTTT
TRBV28	TRBD1	few	TRBJ1-5	15	CASSLTQGAGQPQHF	TGTGCCAGCAGCCTAACACAGGGGGCAGGACAGCCCCAGCATTTT
TRBV7-9	-	-	TRBJ1-1	15	CASSLRAQDREKAFF	TGTGCCAGCAGCTTACGGGCCCAGGATCGGGAGAAGGCTTTCTTT
TRBV6-5	-	-	TRBJ2-2	13	CASTRVTTGELFF	TGTGCCAGCACCCGGGTGACCACCGGGGAGCTGTTTTTT
TRBV11-2	-	-	TRBJ1-4	14	CASSRLSRSEKLFF	TGTGCCAGCAGCCGCCTTAGCCGCAGCGAAAAACTGTTTTTT
TRBV11-2	-	-	TRBJ1-5	13	CASSRDMQQPQHF	TGTGCCAGCAGCCGCGACATGCAGCAGCCCCAGCATTTT
TRBV6-1	TRBD1	-	TRBJ1-2	15	CASSRTGTNNYGYTF	TGTGCCAGCAGCCGGACAGGGACCAATAACTATGGCTACACCTTC
TRBV28	TRBD1	-	TRBJ1-5	17	CASSKPGQGAPGRPQHF	TGTGCCAGCAGTAAACCGGGACAGGGGGCGCCAGGGCGGCCCCAGCATTTT
TRBV20-1	-	-	TRBJ1-4	11	CSAPVDEKLFF	TGCAGTGCGCCGGTGGATGAAAAACTGTTTTTT
TRBV5-1	-	-	TRBJ2-5	16	CASSLGARTLRKTQYF	TGCGCCAGCAGCTTGGGAGCTAGAACTTTAAGAAAGACCCAGTACTTC
TRBV27	-	-	TRBJ1-3	15	CASSALGGLANTIYF	TGTGCCAGCAGTGCCCTCGGGGGGCTGGCAAACACCATATATTTT
TRBV29-1	-	-	TRBJ1-1	13	CSVEGQVNTEAFF	TGCAGCGTTGAAGGACAGGTGAACACTGAAGCTTTCTTT
TRBV5-1	-	few	TRBJ2-3	14	CASSSFGGGDTQYF	TGCGCCAGCAGCTCTTTCGGGGGAGGAGATACGCAGTATTTT
TRBV9	TRBD1	few	TRBJ2-1	17	CASSVRPDRALWDEQFF	TGTGCCAGCAGCGTTCGACCCGACAGGGCCCTTTGGGATGAGCAGTTCTTC
TRBV2	-	-	TRBJ2-6	16	CASTDPQGTGANVLTF	TGTGCCAGCACCGATCCCCAGGGTACCGGGGCCAACGTCCTGACTTTC
TRBV13	-	-	TRBJ1-6	16	CASSLGTGSYNSPLHF	TGTGCCAGCAGCTTAGGAACTGGCTCCTATAATTCACCCCTCCACTTT
TRBV5-6	-	-	TRBJ2-3	14	CASSLMSPTDTQYF	TGTGCCAGCAGCTTGATGTCCCCAACAGATACGCAGTATTTT
TRBV5-1	TRBD2	-	TRBJ2-5	17	CASSPLLAGGPGETQYF	TGCGCCAGCAGCCCCCTTTTGGCGGGGGGGCCGGGGGAGACCCAGTACTTC
TRBV7-8	TRBD2	once	TRBJ2-1	15	CASSLTAGAWGEQFF	TGTGCCAGCAGCTTAACGGCGGGAGCCTGGGGTGAGCAGTTCTTC
TRBV29-1	-	few	TRBJ2-3	14	CSVGNRLRTDTQYF	TGCAGCGTTGGCAACAGGCTACGCACAGATACGCAGTATTTT
TRBV14	TRBD2	-	TRBJ2-3	12	CASSLGGYTQYF	TGTGCCAGCAGCCTGGGGGGGTATACGCAGTATTTT
TRBV7-9	TRBD1	-	TRBJ1-3	16	CASSWRTGLSGNTIYF	TGTGCCAGCAGCTGGAGGACAGGGCTCTCTGGAAACACCATATATTTT
TRBV6-6	TRBD2	-	TRBJ2-2	15	CASSYSGGDTGELFF	TGTGCCAGCAGTTACTCTGGGGGGGACACCGGGGAGCTGTTTTTT
TRBV10-3	TRBD2	-	TRBJ2-1	16	CATTKEGLAVGNEQFF	TGTGCCACTACAAAAGAGGGACTAGCGGTAGGTAATGAGCAGTTCTTC
TRBV7-2	-	-	TRBJ1-1	14	CASSFGLLNTEAFF	TGTGCCAGCAGCTTCGGACTCCTGAACACTGAAGCTTTCTTT
TRBV18	-	-	TRBJ1-1	16	CASSPEALTLGTEAFF	TGTGCCAGCTCACCAGAGGCTCTCACCTTAGGCACTGAAGCTTTCTTT
TRBV5-1	-	-	TRBJ2-6	16	CASSLGGSSGANVLTF	TGCGCCAGCAGCTTGGGCGGTTCCTCTGGGGCCAACGTCCTGACTTTC
TRBV6-5	-	-	TRBJ2-7	14	CASSYAGITYEQYF	TGTGCCAGCAGTTACGCCGGGATTACCTACGAGCAGTACTTC
TRBV7-9	TRBD1	few	TRBJ1-1	14	CASSTQGAITEAFF	TGTGCCAGCAGCACACAGGGGGCGATCACTGAAGCTTTCTTT
TRBV6-6	-	-	TRBJ2-3	14	CASSRRGITDTQYF	TGTGCCAGCAGCCGAAGGGGGATTACAGATACGCAGTATTTT
TRBV23-1	-	-	TRBJ1-5	15	CASRATGKSNQPQHF	TGCGCCAGCAGAGCCACAGGGAAAAGCAATCAGCCCCAGCATTTT
TRBV6-1	TRBD1	-	TRBJ2-7	14	CASSVGRGLYEQYF	TGTGCCAGCAGTGTTGGAAGGGGGCTCTACGAGCAGTACTTC
TRBV5-1	TRBD1	-	TRBJ1-1	14	CASSSQGANTEAFF	TGCGCCAGCAGCTCACAGGGGGCCAATACTGAAGCTTTCTTT
TRBV21-1	-	-	TRBJ1-2	21	CASSKWSGGTQGPAFDYGYTF	TGTGCCAGCAGCAAATGGAGCGGTGGAACACAAGGGCCGGCTTTTGACTATGGCTACACCTTC
TRBV21-1	-	-	TRBJ1-4	16	CASSIIRVSANEKLFF	TGTGCCAGCAGCATTATCAGGGTATCCGCTAATGAAAAACTGTTTTTT
TRBV2	TRBD2	-	TRBJ2-5	15	CASSDGLAGAETQYF	TGTGCCAGCAGTGACGGGCTAGCGGGGGCAGAGACCCAGTACTTC
TRBV9	-	once	TRBJ2-3	15	CASSVERLSTDTQYF	TGTGCCAGCAGCGTAGAAAGACTCAGCACAGATACGCAGTATTTT
TRBV7-2	TRBD1	-	TRBJ1-2	11	CASSQGVLWTF	TGTGCCAGCAGCCAGGGGGTCCTTTGGACCTTC
TRBV2	TRBD2	once	TRBJ2-5	15	CASSTLAGKGETQYF	TGTGCCAGCAGTACACTAGCGGGTAAAGGGGAGACCCAGTACTTC
TRBV9	-	-	TRBJ1-6	13	CASSLGGDSPLHF	TGTGCCAGCAGCCTGGGGGGAGATTCACCCCTCCACTTT
TRBV5-1	TRBD1	-	TRBJ1-4	17	CASSAGQGAMTNEKLFF	TGCGCCAGCAGCGCCGGACAGGGGGCGATGACTAATGAAAAACTGTTTTTT
TRBV30	-	-	TRBJ2-7	13	CAWSSDRSYEQYF	TGTGCCTGGAGTAGTGACAGGTCCTACGAGCAGTACTTC
TRBV10-3	TRBD1	-	TRBJ1-1	14	CAISEIQGPTEAFF	TGTGCCATCAGTGAAATACAGGGGCCCACTGAAGCTTTCTTT
TRBV6-1	-	-	TRBJ2-5	15	CASGPRWDTKETQYF	TGTGCCAGCGGACCCCGGTGGGACACCAAAGAGACCCAGTACTTC